This TCR beta chain was found in a study of sequential checkpoint blockade in melanoma (dated by TCRdb to between 2017 and 2020). Regarding the study in general: Patients were assigned by 1:1 randomization to either first-line nivolumab followed by ipilimumab (arm A) or ipilimumab followed by nivolumab (arm B). The same lesion was the source of 65% to 90% of the matched pre- and post-treatment tumor biopsy pairs. For more than 20 patients, matched tumor biopsies were obtained before treatment and at week 13, following single-agent nivolumab (arm A) or ipilimumab (arm B). DNA from about 100 pretreatment melanoma tumor samples underwent TCRbeta immunosequencing. Maintenance nivolumab was given following each of the two trial sequences. Here is what the overall study found, with its caveats: Larger, independent patient cohorts are needed to validate the response-prediction model that combines TCR metrics and mutation burden. Patients with increases in tumor T-cell fraction and clonality by week 13 were approximately 30 times more likely to achieve clinical benefit. Small sample sizes and reduced statistical power limited the within-arm analyses of tumor T-cell fraction. Tumor T-cell fraction and clonality were found to correlate with PD-L1 staining and CD8+ T-cell counts but not with mutational load. In the nivolumab-first arm (arm A), an association was found between pretreatment tumor TIL clonality and response (P = .04).

The immunoSEQ Assay was used to immunosequence TCRbeta CDR3 regions from genomic DNA. Genomic DNA was amplified by bias-controlled multiplex PCR before high-throughput sequencing. Per the source publication's procedure: To quantify the absolute abundance of each unique TCRbeta CDR3 region, the sequences were collapsed and filtered. Clonality, defined as 1 minus Pielou's evenness, was calculated using only productive rearrangements. To compute tumor T-cell fraction, TCRbeta template counts were normalized to usable DNA, with usable DNA estimated from several housekeeping genes. A previously published method was used to identify clones whose frequencies were significantly greater in on-treatment samples than in baseline samples. TCRdb took over this immuneACCESS table, retaining in-frame rearrangements with V and J assigned. Such tables are incomplete; in checked studies, under half of the missing clones stem from an unresolved V gene, and the remainder is unexplained. That table supplies the V and J calls and clone size; D and trimming were determined from the DNA. The sample yields around 5,100 clones; 32% were counted once. Around 10% of the sample is taken by the ten largest.

Concerning this clone itself: There is no known antigen for this receptor. The record has no base qualities; no much larger clone is one base away.

The meaning of the sample's treatment or condition label: randomized to nivolumab then ipilimumab (arm A) or the reverse (arm B). Prior DNA-damaging chemotherapy had not been received by any trial patient. The samples were obtained from melanoma patients enrolled in CheckMate 064, an open-label, randomized phase II trial testing sequential checkpoint blockade. Genomic DNA from formalin-fixed paraffin-embedded (FFPE) tissue samples was used for tumor TCR sequencing. There are 14 amino acids in the CDR3, from cysteine to phenylalanine inclusive. Only the CDR3 region is kept as DNA, spanning 42 bases read in frame from base 1. V and J are trimmed by 4 bases and 1 base, and the gene matches miss 4 bases of the junction. CDR1 SGHRS and CDR2 YFSETQ are derived from the germline V gene.

The sequence was collected from a human donor with melanoma. The rearrangement joined TRBV5-1 to TRBJ2-5; 7 bases in the middle match TRBD1. The sequencing here drew on tumor tissue (inferred from file names), taken from a patient given nivolumab and ipilimumab in sequence. Here the CDR3 is given as CASSMGQIQETQYF. The DNA sequence is as follows: TGCGCCAGCAGCATGGGACAGATCCAAGAGACCCAGTACTTC.